The 32 T cell receptor beta chains in this list originate from one sample, sequenced in a study of human CD8 memory T cell subsets. Libraries of TCR beta chains were produced by 5' RACE (UMI-labeled). TCRdb reprocessed the 5' RACE reads and reports one entry per CDR3 protein, with no DNA. The sample has approximately 5,400 distinct CDR3 sequences, and its top ten clones hold around 35%. The material sequenced was CD8+ effector memory T cells (TEM) sorted from PBMCs. Subset reported: effector memory CD8 T cells, CCR7- CD45RO+ CD95+. The receptors originated from a human donor in good health.

This chain uses TRBV7-3 with TRBJ2-2. The CDR3 has 13 residues. Germline values: CDR1 SGHTA, CDR2 FQGTGA. The CDR3 here is CASKIPNGGELFF.

The V gene is TRBV7-8, the J gene TRBJ2-5; TCRdb returns TRBD2, unconfirmable since there is no DNA. CDR1 and CDR2 from the germline V gene are SGHVS and FQNEAQ. This CDR3 contains 16 residues. Here the CDR3 reads CASTLLAGGPQETQYF.

This clonotype is called medium-sized (0.01 to 0.1%) based on its frequency. CDR3 sequence: CASSGGSGELFF. The gene calls are TRBV25-1 and TRBJ2-2; TCRdb reports TRBD1, a call that lacks DNA to check it against. There are 12 residues in the CDR3. Germline V CDR1 and CDR2: MGHDK, SYGVNS.

V is TRBV2 and J is TRBJ1-3; TCRdb outputs TRBD1, but without DNA this stays unchecked. CDR1 is SNHLY and CDR2 is FYNNEI in the germline V gene. There are 14 residues in the CDR3. Here the CDR3 reads CASRNRGFGNTIYF.

The chain links TRBV7-8 to TRBJ2-2. The CDR3 consists of 11 residues. Germline lookup yields CDR1 SGHVS and CDR2 FQNEAQ. The CDR3 reads CASSFLGELFF. Using reference TRBV7-8 and TRBJ2-2 for the parts outside the CDR3, the full variable domain is GAGVSQSPRYKVAKRGQDVALRCDPISGHVSLFWYQQALGQGPEFLTYFQNEAQLDKSGLPSDRFFAERPEGSVSTLKIQRTQQEDSAVYLCASSFLGELFFGEGSRLTVL.

The J gene is TRBJ2-5, the V gene TRBV27; lacking DNA, the TRBD1 call made by TCRdb goes unchecked. CDR3 length equals 16 residues. Germline CDR1 is MNHEY and CDR2 is SMNVEV (reference sequence). CDR3 sequence reads: CASSLVGTGLEETQYF.

The genes are TRBV11-2 and TRBJ2-1; TCRdb names TRBD1, which stays unverified in the absence of DNA. CDR3 length: 18 residues. Per the germline V gene, CDR1 is SGHAT and CDR2 is FQNNGV. The CDR3 reads CASSPEGWAGVSYNEQFF.

This clonotype counts as medium-sized by frequency. This rearrangement joins TRBV29-1 to TRBJ1-2. The germline V gene has CDR1 SQVTM and CDR2 ANQGSEA. CDR3 size: 12 residues. The CDR3 is CSVDSGVYGYTF.

The genes are TRBV29-1 and TRBJ2-2; there is no DNA to check the TCRdb D call of TRBD2. CDR3 length equals 11 residues. The germline V gene has CDR1 SQVTM and CDR2 ANQGSEA. This CDR3 is CSVASSGELFF.

The rearrangement joins TRBV28 to TRBJ2-7; no DNA is available, so the TRBD1 call from TCRdb remains unchecked. The CDR3 has 14 residues. The germline gives CDR1 MDHEN, CDR2 SYDVKM. Here the CDR3 reads CASSNTGPYNEQYF.

The rearrangement uses TRBV7-6 and TRBJ2-2. The CDR3 spans 15 residues. CDR1 and CDR2 from the germline V gene are SGHVS and FNYEAQ. The CDR3 spells CASSPLLLGPGELFF.

The chain combines TRBV5-4 with TRBJ2-3; without DNA, the TCRdb call of TRBD1 cannot be checked. The CDR3 covers 16 residues. From germline, CDR1 is SGHNT and CDR2 YYREEE (reference sequence). CDR3 sequence reads: CASSIRDRVGTDTQYF. Filled out from reference TRBV5-4 and TRBJ2-3, the complete variable domain reads ETGVTQSPTHLIKTRGQQVTLRCSSQSGHNTVSWYQQALGQGPQFIFQYYREEENGRGNFPPRFSGLQFPNYSSELNVNALELDDSALYLCASSIRDRVGTDTQYFGPGTRLTVL.

The chain links TRBV19 to TRBJ2-2. The CDR3 is 12 residues long. Germline V gene data show CDR1 as LNHDA and CDR2 as SQIVND (reference sequence). CDR3 protein: CATSVRAGELFF.

The chain joins TRBV27 to TRBJ2-1; TCRdb lists TRBD2, though no DNA is available to test this call. CDR1 MNHEY and CDR2 SMNVEV come from the germline V gene (reference sequence). CDR3 length: 15 residues. The CDR3 protein is CASSLGTSGDNEQFF.

This rearrangement joins TRBV6-4 to TRBJ2-3; TCRdb's D gene call, TRBD1, goes unchecked for lack of DNA. The CDR3 is made up of 15 amino acids. CDR1 is MRHNA, CDR2 SNTAGT, per germline. The CDR3: CASSDVAGSTDTQYF.

The chain has TRBV5-1 and TRBJ2-1; TCRdb picks TRBD2, but there is no DNA to check that call. The CDR3 covers 17 residues. The germline CDR1 and CDR2 sequences are SGHRS and YFSETQ. This chain's CDR3 is CASSLDQTSGYYNEQFF.

V usage is TRBV7-8 and J usage is TRBJ2-2. The CDR3 has 14 residues. Germline CDR1 is SGHVS and CDR2 is FQNEAQ. The CDR3: CASTSGARTGELFF.

The rearrangement links TRBV15 to TRBJ2-1; TCRdb designates TRBD2, a call that cannot be tested without DNA. CDR1 is LNHNV and CDR2 is YYDKDF in the germline V gene (reference sequence). CDR3 length equals 18 residues. CDR3: CATSREELAGDSYNEQFF.

Considering frequency, this clonotype is medium-sized. J is TRBJ1-4 and V is TRBV15; lacking DNA, the TRBD1 call made by TCRdb goes unchecked. CDR1 LNHNV and CDR2 YYDKDF come from the germline V gene (reference sequence). The CDR3 extends over 14 amino acids. CDR3 sequence reads: CATSHGQGEEKLFF.

The chain carries TRBV2 and TRBJ2-2; TCRdb's D call, TRBD1, is unchecked because there is no DNA. CDR1 is SNHLY and CDR2 is FYNNEI in the germline V gene. The CDR3 has 11 residues. The CDR3 sequence: CASIRGRELFF.

The V and J genes are TRBV29-1 and TRBJ2-1; TCRdb reports TRBD2, a call that lacks DNA to check it against. This CDR3 comprises 14 residues. Germline V CDR1 and CDR2: SQVTM, ANQGSEA. The CDR3 loop is CSAIAGQSYNEQFF.

The chain couples TRBV20-1 to TRBJ2-5; the TCRdb D gene call, TRBD1, has no DNA to confirm it. The CDR3 is 14 amino acids. Germline V gene sequence: CDR1 DFQATT, CDR2 SNEGSKA (reference sequence). The CDR3 is CSARDGGGAETQYF.

The chain links TRBV5-4 to TRBJ2-4; TCRdb indicates TRBD2, and absent DNA this call remains unverified. This CDR3 is 15 amino acids long. Germline values: CDR1 SGHNT, CDR2 YYREEE (reference sequence). Here the CDR3 reads CASSLLAGGTDIQYF.

The rearrangement uses TRBV7-9 and TRBJ2-3; the TRBD1 assignment by TCRdb is unverifiable without DNA. CDR3 length equals 13 residues. The V gene's germline CDR1 is SEHNR and CDR2 FQNEAQ (reference sequence). This CDR3 is CASSSPLTDTQYF.

The CDR3 is CSASGTGGYEQYF. This sequence joins TRBV20-1 and TRBJ2-7; TCRdb's assignment of TRBD1 cannot be checked, as there is no DNA. Germline V gene data show CDR1 as DFQATT and CDR2 as SNEGSKA (reference sequence). The CDR3 spans 13 residues.

The chain joins TRBV7-9 to TRBJ2-3; without DNA, the TCRdb call of TRBD2 cannot be checked. From germline, CDR1 is SEHNR and CDR2 FQNEAQ (reference sequence). The CDR3 sequence is 15 residues long. The CDR3 loop reads CASSLGGGPQDTQYF.

The gene calls are TRBV5-1 and TRBJ2-1; the TCRdb D gene call, TRBD2, has no DNA to confirm it. Germline CDR1 is SGHRS and CDR2 is YFSETQ. This CDR3 is 12 amino acids long. The CDR3 sequence: CASSPRGDEQFF.

This clonotype is classed as medium-sized (0.01 to 0.1%) by frequency. The rearrangement joins TRBV4-1 to TRBJ2-2. This CDR3 has 15 residues. From germline, CDR1 is MGHRA and CDR2 YSYEKL. This CDR3 reads CASSHFQQNTGELFF.

The chain combines TRBV10-3 with TRBJ2-7; TCRdb names TRBD1, which stays unverified in the absence of DNA. This CDR3 spans 14 amino acids. Germline V lookup: CDR1 ENHRY, CDR2 SYGVKD. The CDR3 sequence: CAISRDRGQGEQYF.

The chain links TRBV7-9 to TRBJ2-3; the D call of TRBD1 rests on TCRdb alone, since no DNA is present to check it. The germline V gene encodes CDR1 SEHNR and CDR2 FQNEAQ (reference sequence). The CDR3 runs to 19 residues. The CDR3 here is CASSLIPGQGPPPTDTQYF.

This sequence joins TRBV28 and TRBJ2-2; the TRBD1 assignment by TCRdb is unverifiable without DNA. Germline V gene data show CDR1 as MDHEN and CDR2 as SYDVKM. This CDR3 has 15 residues. This CDR3 reads CASSSGTLNTGELFF.

According to its frequency, this clonotype is large (0.1 to 1%). CDR3 amino acids: CASSLTFADTQYF. This chain connects TRBV7-3 to TRBJ2-3. Germline CDR1 SGHTA, CDR2 FQGTGA. There are 13 residues in the CDR3.